This T cell receptor beta chain was profiled in a study of shared clonotypes between healthy human individuals. Measured with immunoSEQ multiplex PCR; TCRdb has only the in-frame clones, and not every one. This sample has 300,000 to 350,000 clones, with less than 75% found just once. Trimming removed 5 bases from V and 6 bases from J, with 11 bases in between. The CDR3 runs to 13 residues. Germline CDR1 and CDR2: SEHNR and FQNEAQ (reference sequence). Sample: memory CD4+ T cells sorted from blood. Described subset: CD45RA-negative fraction. The receptor's source is a man aged 30 to 39 in good health. This chain joins TRBV7-9 and TRBJ2-1; D is possibly TRBD1 (6 bases). The CDR3 bases are TGTGCCAGCAGCGCACCACAGGGCAATGAGCAGTTCTTC. Amino acid sequence: CASSAPQGNEQFF.